Reported below is one T cell receptor (beta chain). Its antigen is unidentified. This sample was taken from a study of vaccination and CD4 T cells after COVID-19. Looking at the study overall: Stimulation of the cells used overlapping spike peptide pools from SARS-CoV-2 and from the common cold coronaviruses HCoV-NL63, HCoV-OC43 and HCoV-229E.

The treatment: approximately 9-day PBMC culture with coronavirus spike peptide pools or control peptides (ViraFEST assay). CD4+ T cells that had been cultured provided DNA sequenced with the Oncomine TCR Beta short-read assay. In TCRdb, the PCR reads were re-called with MiXCR into one record per CDR3 protein. The data show about 9,800 distinct CDR3 sequences, less than 60% seen once. The sample consisted of CD4+ T cells from blood, cultured in vitro. This clonotype was sampled from a human donor who had recovered from COVID-19.

The CDR3 DNA reads as TGTGCCAGCAGCTTACAGGACAGATACGCCGGGGAGCTGTTTTTT. Amino acids: CASSLQDRYAGELFF. The chain is built from TRBV5-5 and TRBJ2-2; weak D call: TRBD1 (6 bases). The length of the CDR3 is 15 residues. Trimming pared 2 bases from V and 6 bases from J, leaving 14 bases between. Germline CDR1 is SGHKS and CDR2 is YYEKEE (reference sequence).